The 12 T cell receptor beta chains in this list originate from one sample, sequenced in a study of blood T cell repertoires in COVID-19. Sequenced by immunoSEQ multiplex PCR; TCRdb stores in-frame clones only, minus some. The repertoire has around 150,000 clones, approximately 84% of them found once; the top ten carry around 2.1%. The specimen sequenced was peripheral blood. These receptors came from a man between 65 and 85 years old with acute or convalescent COVID-19.

The chain has TRBV7-9 and TRBJ1-1, with D possibly TRBD1 on 6 matching bases. CDR1 and CDR2 (germline): SEHNR, FQNEAQ (reference sequence). CDR3 length equals 16 residues. Trimming took off 4 bases at V and 5 bases at J, with 20 bases between the two ends. The CDR3: CASSSTGRVAGTEAFF. The CDR3 DNA follows: TGTGCCAGCAGCTCTACAGGGCGGGTGGCCGGGACTGAAGCTTTCTTT.

The rearrangement joins TRBV28 to TRBJ2-5; no reliable D call. Germline lookup yields CDR1 MDHEN and CDR2 SYDVKM. CDR3 length equals 15 residues. Between the trimmed V and J ends, which lost 5 bases and 2 bases, there was a span of 15 bases. This CDR3 is CASSEPRSKQETQYF. CDR3 nucleotides: TGTGCCAGCAGTGAGCCCCGGAGTAAACAAGAGACCCAGTACTTC.

V gene TRBV15 combines with J gene TRBJ2-1, with TRBD2 identical over 10 bases. Trimming removed 8 bases from V and 6 bases from J; junction bases left unmatched: 4. CDR1 LNHNV and CDR2 YYDKDF come from the germline V gene (reference sequence). The CDR3 has 13 residues. The CDR3 region is CATRLAGANEQFF. The DNA of the CDR3 is TGTGCCACCCGACTAGCGGGTGCCAATGAGCAGTTCTTC.

CDR3 loop: CASSLLGANSYEQYF. In DNA, the CDR3 is TGTGCCAGCAGCTTGTTAGGGGCGAACTCCTACGAGCAGTACTTC. The chain uses TRBV5-6 and TRBJ2-7; maybe TRBD1 (5 bases). This CDR3 spans 15 amino acids. Trimming cost V 1 base and J 0 bases, with 11 bases left between them. Germline V CDR1 and CDR2: SGHDT, YYEEEE.

The rearrangement joins TRBV9 to TRBJ2-2; 9 positions match TRBD2. Germline CDR1 and CDR2: SGDLS and YYNGEE. CDR3 length: 16 residues. V shed 4 bases, J shed 6 bases, and the junction held 10 bases outside the gene matches. CDR3 region: CASSTPAGGLPGELFF. The DNA of the CDR3 is TGTGCCAGCAGCACACCGGCGGGGGGGCTTCCCGGGGAGCTGTTTTTT.

The chain employs TRBV6-5 and TRBJ2-7; TRBD2 matches 9 bases. Germline CDR1 MNHEY, CDR2 SVGAGI. CDR3 length: 15 residues. V shed 3 bases and J 3 bases; nucleotides not matched to a gene: 6. CDR3 in amino acids: CASSYGAGGSYEQYF. CDR3 in DNA: TGTGCCAGCAGTTATGGCGCGGGGGGGAGCTACGAGCAGTACTTC.

The V call is TRBV18, the J call TRBJ1-2; 9 bases match TRBD1. The germline gives CDR1 KGHSH, CDR2 LQKENI. CDR3 length: 16 amino acids. The V and J ends lost 0 bases and 4 bases, in that order; junction bases with no gene match: 6. In DNA, the CDR3 is TGTGCCAGCTCACCACCGCGACAGGGGGTAGGCTATGGCTACACCTTC. This encodes CASSPPRQGVGYGYTF.

V is TRBV5-1 and J is TRBJ1-2; TRBD1 aligns across 7 bases. The germline V gene has CDR1 SGHRS and CDR2 YFSETQ. Losses at the gene ends were 4 bases for V and 9 bases for J; bases not matched to a gene: 9. This CDR3 is 13 amino acids long. The CDR3 coding sequence is TGCGCCAGCAGCCCTCGACAGGGTGAGAGCTACACCTTC. It encodes CASSPRQGESYTF.

V is TRBV5-1 and J is TRBJ2-3, with 8 bases aligning to TRBD1. The V gene end was trimmed by 0 bases and the J gene end by 1 base; junction bases not matched to a gene: 1. The CDR3 consists of 15 residues. Germline loops: CDR1 SGHRS, CDR2 YFSETQ. CDR3 bases: TGCGCCAGCAGCTTGGCACAGGGGGGCACAGATACGCAGTATTTT. Translating gives CASSLAQGGTDTQYF.

The chain employs TRBV19 and TRBJ1-3; 9 bases map to TRBD1. The V and J ends lost 7 bases and 3 bases, in that order; junction bases with no gene match: 4. The CDR3 length is 14 residues. Germline CDR1 reads LNHDA; CDR2 reads SQIVND (reference sequence). CDR3 loop: CASNPDRGGNTIYF. In DNA form, the CDR3 reads TGTGCCAGTAACCCGGACAGGGGTGGAAACACCATATATTTT.

V gene TRBV20-1 combines with J gene TRBJ1-2; D uncertain. This CDR3 has 10 residues. Trimming removed 3 bases from V and 4 bases from J, with 3 bases in between. Looked up from germline, CDR1 is DFQATT and CDR2 is SNEGSKA (reference sequence). In nucleotides, the CDR3 is TGCAGTGCTAGCATCTATGGCTACACCTTC. Protein product: CSASIYGYTF.

The genes are TRBV27 and TRBJ1-4, with 7 bases identical to TRBD1. V gave up 2 bases and J gave up 1 base; unmatched junction bases: 4. The germline CDR1 and CDR2 sequences are MNHEY and SMNVEV (reference sequence). This CDR3 contains 16 residues. DNA for the CDR3: TGTGCCAGCAGTTTAGTTTACAGGGGAACTAATGAAAAACTGTTTTTT. Protein: CASSLVYRGTNEKLFF.